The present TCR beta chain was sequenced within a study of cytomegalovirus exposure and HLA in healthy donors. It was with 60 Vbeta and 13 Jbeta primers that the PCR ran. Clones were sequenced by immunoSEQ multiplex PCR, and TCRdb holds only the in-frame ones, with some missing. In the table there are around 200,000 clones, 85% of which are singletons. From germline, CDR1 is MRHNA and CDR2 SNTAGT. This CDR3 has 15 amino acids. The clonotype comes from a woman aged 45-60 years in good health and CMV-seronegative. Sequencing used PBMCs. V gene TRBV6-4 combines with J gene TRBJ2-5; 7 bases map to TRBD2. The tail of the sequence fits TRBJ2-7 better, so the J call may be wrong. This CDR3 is CASSAASGGSYEQYF. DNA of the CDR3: TGTGCCAGCAGTGCCGCTAGCGGAGGCTCCTACGAGCAGTACTTC.